The next 9 T cell receptor beta chains were all read from a single sample in a study of shared clonotypes between healthy human individuals. TCRdb's copy holds only in-frame clones and misses some; the assay was immunoSEQ multiplex PCR. The sample contains over 2 million clones, over 85% of which appear only once. Naive CD8 cells were CD45RO-negative, positively selected for CCR7, excluding terminally differentiated effector memory CD45RA+ cells. What was sequenced was naive CD8+ T cells sorted from blood. The origin of the receptors is a man aged 18 to 29 in good health.

This clone was seen a single time. The V and J genes are TRBV7-9 and TRBJ2-2; D call uncertain. The V end lost 1 base, the J end lost 8 bases, and 17 bases lay between the germline ends. CDR3 length equals 16 residues. CDR1 SEHNR and CDR2 FQNEAQ come from the germline V gene (reference sequence). CDR3 nucleotides: TGTGCCAGCAGCTTAGTCGCCCCCCCGGGCACTGGGGAGCTGTTTTTT. This translates into CASSLVAPPGTGELFF.

The chain links TRBV27 to TRBJ1-1, with D perhaps TRBD1 (5 bases). V lost 1 base and J 2 bases, leaving 11 bases between the germline ends. Germline loops: CDR1 MNHEY, CDR2 SMNVEV (reference sequence). The length of the CDR3 is 15 residues. CDR3 residues: CASSLFLGGNTEAFF. The CDR3 nucleotides read TGTGCCAGCAGTTTATTCCTGGGGGGAAACACTGAAGCTTTCTTT.

The chain links TRBV7-8 to TRBJ2-5; no firm D call. Looked up from germline, CDR1 is SGHVS and CDR2 is FQNEAQ. The CDR3 is 16 residues long. V gave up 1 base and J gave up 4 bases, with 16 bases separating them. CDR3 sequence (DNA): TGTGCCAGCAGCTTAGAGGCTATAGGAACTTTAGAGACCCAGTACTTC. Translation gives CASSLEAIGTLETQYF. Using reference TRBV7-8 and TRBJ2-5 for the parts outside the CDR3, the full variable domain is GAGVSQSPRYKVAKRGQDVALRCDPISGHVSLFWYQQALGQGPEFLTYFQNEAQLDKSGLPSDRFFAERPEGSVSTLKIQRTQQEDSAVYLCASSLEAIGTLETQYFGPGTRLLVL.

The gene calls are TRBV5-6 and TRBJ2-7; D possibly matches TRBD1 or TRBD2 (5 bases each). Germline CDR1 SGHDT, CDR2 YYEEEE. The CDR3 length is 16 residues. The germline V and J ends were trimmed by 4 bases and 2 bases, with 19 bases remaining between them. In DNA form, the CDR3 reads TGTGCCAGCAGCAGGTCCATGGCTGGGGGAGCCTACGAGCAGTACTTC. It specifies CASSRSMAGGAYEQYF.

The V and J genes are TRBV12-2 and TRBJ2-7; TRBD2 is the table's D call, not checked against the DNA. TRBV12-2 is labeled a pseudogene. The CDR3 loop spans 18 amino acids. CDR3 amino acids: CASRSGLAGESTVYEQYF. The CDR3 DNA sequence: TGTGCAAGTCGCTCGGGACTAGCGGGAGAGTCCACTGTCTACGAGCAGTACTTC.

The chain joins TRBV4-3 to TRBJ2-1; D perhaps matches TRBD2 (6 bases). The germline V and J ends were trimmed by 4 bases and 7 bases, with 17 bases remaining between them. CDR1 is LGHNA and CDR2 is YSLEER in the germline V gene. The CDR3 runs to 15 residues. The CDR3 loop is CASSLSGNALNEQFF. CDR3 nucleotides: TGCGCCAGCAGCCTTAGCGGAAACGCTCTTAATGAGCAGTTCTTC.

This sequence joins TRBV2 and TRBJ1-2; the D is unclear. CDR1 SNHLY and CDR2 FYNNEI come from the germline V gene. V gave up 0 bases and J gave up 4 bases, with 12 bases separating them. This CDR3 contains 15 residues. In DNA, the CDR3 is TGTGCCAGCAGTGAAGCCCGGTCTTTATTCTATGGCTACACCTTC. Translated: CASSEARSLFYGYTF. The complete variable domain, with remaining parts taken from reference TRBV2 and TRBJ1-2, reads EPEVTQTPSHQVTQMGQEVILRCVPISNHLYFYWYRQILGQKVEFLVSFYNNEISEKSEIFDDQFSVERPDGSNFTLKIRSTKLEDSAMYFCASSEARSLFYGYTFGSGTRLTVV.

CDR3 residues: CASSTLGVRTDTQYF. CDR3 nucleotides: TGTGCCAGTAGCACCCTAGGGGTCAGGACCGATACGCAGTATTTT. The chain links TRBV19 to TRBJ2-3, with D tentatively TRBD1 (5 bases). Trimming shortened V by 6 bases and J by 6 bases, and 19 bases separated the two germline ends. Looked up from germline, CDR1 is LNHDA and CDR2 is SQIVND (reference sequence). This CDR3 spans 15 amino acids.

This chain links TRBV25-1 with TRBJ2-5; tentatively, D is TRBD1 or TRBD2 (5 bases each). V lost 1 base, J lost 5 bases, and 17 bases lay in between. The length of the CDR3 is 16 residues. CDR1 and CDR2 (germline): MGHDK, SYGVNS. The DNA for the CDR3 is TGTGCCAGCAGTGAATCGAGGGGTAGGGGTGGGGAGACCCAGTACTTC. Encoded protein: CASSESRGRGGETQYF.